The subject of this entry is one TCR beta chain. This receptor's antigen is unknown. No base-level quality is on record; no much larger clone is a single base apart. The data belong to a study of immune evolution from preneoplasia to lung adenocarcinoma (dated by TCRdb to the early 2020s). About the investigation overall: HLA loss of heterozygosity was observed in about 7%, 15% and 30% of AIS, MIA and ADC lesions, respectively, and was not observed in any AAH lesions. POLYSOLVER was used to infer Class I HLA alleles from exome data, and LOHHLA was used to detect allele-specific HLA loss. The immune data were combined with whole exome sequencing and methylation data from the same cohort of nodules. A total of 50 to 55 patients with pulmonary nodules who underwent surgical resection were included in the overall cohort. The sample size was set by how many specimens were available, not by a prior power calculation. The study reported that 100 to 120 samples were used for TCR sequencing. Resected precursor lesions (AAH, AIS, MIA) and invasive adenocarcinomas were each compared against paired morphologically normal lung tissue. TCR sequencing data were obtained from more than 45 patients. The study used immune gene expression, TCR sequencing and multiplex immunofluorescence to profile the immune contexture of lung adenocarcinoma precursors and invasive adenocarcinoma. Overall results and qualifications from the work: Clonality was highest in normal lung, while later-stage lesions appeared to show lower clonality but higher T cell density and diversity. The highest T cell clonality was observed in KRAS-mutant nodules compared with EGFR-mutant or double wild-type lesions. Because all patients were from Japan and China, applicability to Western populations was uncertain. Findings were based on association rather than direct causation; larger cohorts with long-term follow-up and longitudinal biopsies were deemed needed. Normal lung had the highest top T cell clone frequencies, which appeared to decline progressively from AAH through AIS, MIA and invasive adenocarcinoma.

The immunoSEQ hsTCRbeta Kit was used to sequence TCR beta CDR3 regions from DNA. For the original study's pipeline: The ImmunoSEQ Analyzer was used to analyse the TCR sequencing data. T cell clonality was calculated on productive rearrangements as 1 minus Pielou's evenness. To measure T cell diversity, the inverse Simpson index was applied to productive templates. T cell density was defined as TCR beta template counts normalized to usable DNA, with usable DNA estimated by amplification and sequencing of housekeeping genes. Two-sided Kruskal-Wallis tests were used to compare TCR metrics across histologic stages. TCRdb mirrors the immuneACCESS table, restricted to in-frame sequences. Some clones are absent from its copies; in checked studies, under half trace to an unresolved V gene, and the reason for the others is unknown. That table supplies the V and J calls and clone size; D and trimming were determined from the DNA. This sample gives several thousand clones in total; 85% of them show up just once. 2.8% of the sample lies in the top ten.

Resection was performed on patients in Japan or China between the mid-2010s and the late 2010s. The histologic diagnosis of each case was independently confirmed on H&E slides by two lung cancer pathologists. To enrich premalignant or tumor cells for nucleic acid extraction, macro-dissection was performed after pathologic assessment. FFPE tissue was used for DNA isolation with the AllPrep DNA/RNA FFPE Kit. The source material was FFPE invasive lung adenocarcinoma tissue. The sample's cell subset or site, from its label and the paper: frankly invasive lung adenocarcinoma (ADC). The clonotype originates from a person aged 45-65 years with lung adenocarcinoma.

CDR3 reads: CASSQRQGNEQFF. DNA sequence: TGTGCCAGCAGTCAAAGACAGGGAAATGAGCAGTTCTTC. In this chain, TRBV6-5 is recombined with TRBJ2-1, with 7 central nucleotides matching TRBD1. The CDR3 numbers 13 residues from cysteine through phenylalanine. The kept DNA is CDR3 alone, 39 bases in frame from the first base. Based on the germline V gene, the CDR1 and CDR2 sequences are MNHEY and SVGAGI. Trimming leaves V shorter by 5 bases and J shorter by 7 bases, with the junction holding 5 bases beyond the gene matches.